This entry describes one T cell receptor beta chain. Its matching antigen is unknown. Those with alopecia areata gave lesional scalp punch biopsies and peripheral blood. The sequencing template was cDNA reverse transcribed from extracted RNA. The protocol was immunoSEQ multiplex PCR, while the TCRdb copy is restricted to in-frame clones and leaves out a portion. The sample lists 200,000 to 250,000 clones, more than 45% seen once, with 0.45% in the top ten. Per the germline V gene, CDR1 is SQVTM and CDR2 is ANQGSEA. The CDR3 extends over 11 amino acids. Losses at the gene ends were 8 bases for V and 5 bases for J; bases not matched to a gene: 6. The sample belongs to a study of CD8+ T cells in alopecia areata. Study outcomes and limitations: Lesional scalp, notably in alopecia totalis/universalis, had clonality above that of normal scalp.

The sequences come from CD4+ T cells sorted from blood, collected at week 0. The J gene is TRBJ2-7, the V gene TRBV29-1, with TRBD1 identical over 7 bases. The TCR sequence derives from a human donor with alopecia areata. The CDR3: CSMGRGHEQYF. The CDR3 DNA sequence: TGCAGCATGGGTAGGGGGCACGAGCAGTACTTC.